This entry features one TCR beta chain sequence. The same CDR3 can be traced to other DNA sequences in this sample. This entry comes from a study of T cell responses to AZD1222 COVID-19 vaccine. Repertoires were generated with immunoSEQ multiplex PCR, while TCRdb's copy carries only in-frame clones and drops some. The data show more than 150,000 clones, roughly 92% seen once. Sequenced here: peripheral blood, sampled 28 days after the second AZD1222 dose. This receptor was taken from an adult who received the AZD1222 COVID-19 vaccine.

The CDR3 here is CASSPLVNTEAFF. CDR3 coding DNA: TGTGCCAGCTCACCACTGGTGAACACTGAAGCTTTCTTT. The V call is TRBV18, the J call TRBJ1-1; D is unresolved. The CDR3 contains 13 residues. The germline CDR1 and CDR2 sequences are KGHSH and LQKENI. V was cut by 1 base and J by 0 bases, with 3 bases left in between.